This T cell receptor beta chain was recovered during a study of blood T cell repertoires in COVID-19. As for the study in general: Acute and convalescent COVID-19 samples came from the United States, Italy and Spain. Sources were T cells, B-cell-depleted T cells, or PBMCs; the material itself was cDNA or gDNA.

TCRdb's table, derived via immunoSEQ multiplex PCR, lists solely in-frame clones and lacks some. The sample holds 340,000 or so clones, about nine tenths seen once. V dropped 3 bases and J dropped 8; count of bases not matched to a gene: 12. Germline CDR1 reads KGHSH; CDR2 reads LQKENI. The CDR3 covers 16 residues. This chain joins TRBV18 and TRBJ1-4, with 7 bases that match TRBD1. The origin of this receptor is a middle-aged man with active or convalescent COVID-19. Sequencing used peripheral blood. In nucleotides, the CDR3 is TGTGCCAGCTCACCCGGACAGGTCCCGCTTGGGGAAAAACTGTTTTTT. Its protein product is CASSPGQVPLGEKLFF.